What follows describes a single TCR beta chain. No antigen is known for it. The CDR3 runs 13 residues. The ends lost 4 bases at V and 4 bases at J; junction bases unmatched: 3. Looked up from germline, CDR1 is SGHRS and CDR2 is YFSETQ. Profiled with immunoSEQ multiplex PCR; TCRdb holds only in-frame clones, not every one. The sample has about 47,000 clones; around 96% are singletons. The data were taken from a study of graft-versus-host responses after intestinal transplantation. Study context: All of the recipients had induction that used anti-thymocyte globulin, then tacrolimus and steroids for two to four years. Whole-study findings and limits: Allograft clonal ratios (graft-versus-host to host-versus-graft) were high in patients who had graft-donor T cell macrochimerism. Researchers found peak circulating GvH clone levels linked to early post-transplant HvG declines. Recipient marrow harbored GvH clones, some of which surfaced first in ileum or blood.

This clonotype originated in a human patient who received an intestinal transplant, so some T cells may come from the graft donor. The chain couples TRBV5-1 to TRBJ2-5; TRBD1 matches at 8 bases. Sample: PBMCs, taken about 11 months after intestinal transplant. In DNA form, the CDR3 reads TGCGCCAGCAGCGTCGACAGGGGAGAGACCCAGTACTTC. Translation: CASSVDRGETQYF.